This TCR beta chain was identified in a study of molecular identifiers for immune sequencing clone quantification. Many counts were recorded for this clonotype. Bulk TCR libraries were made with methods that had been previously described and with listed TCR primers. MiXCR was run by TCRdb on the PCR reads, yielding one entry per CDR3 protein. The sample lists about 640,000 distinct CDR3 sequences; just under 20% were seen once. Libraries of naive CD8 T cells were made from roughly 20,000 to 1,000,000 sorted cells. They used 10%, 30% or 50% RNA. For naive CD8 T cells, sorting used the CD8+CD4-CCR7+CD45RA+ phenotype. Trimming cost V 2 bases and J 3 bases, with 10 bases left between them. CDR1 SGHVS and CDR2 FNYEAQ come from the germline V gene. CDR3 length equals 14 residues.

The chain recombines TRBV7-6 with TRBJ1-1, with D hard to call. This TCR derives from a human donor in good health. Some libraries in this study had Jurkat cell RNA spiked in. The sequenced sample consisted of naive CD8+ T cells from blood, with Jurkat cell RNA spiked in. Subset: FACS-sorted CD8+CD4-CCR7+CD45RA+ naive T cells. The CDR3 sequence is CASSLPGPDTEAFF. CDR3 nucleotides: TGTGCCAGCAGCTTACCTGGGCCCGACACTGAAGCTTTCTTT.